These T cell receptor beta chains were read from a single sample in a study of blood T cell repertoires in COVID-19. Assay used: immunoSEQ multiplex PCR; TCRdb lists only in-frame clones, some missing. The sample carries some 100,000 clones, about 80% recorded once. The material sequenced was peripheral blood. The receptors here all came from a woman in her forties or fifties with acute or convalescent COVID-19. Each CDR3 is given with its conserved first and last residue. Fields, in order: D gene, V gene, clone size, J gene, CDR3 DNA, CDR3 protein. A D gene is named only where the DNA matches it firmly. Part of the rows lack a size; the others show once, few, many or a class for expanded clones.

>TRBD1|TRBV15|-|TRBJ1-2
TGTGCCACCAGCAGGGACAGGGGTTATGACTATGGCTACACCTTC
CATSRDRGYDYGYTF
>TRBD2|TRBV3-1/TRBV3-2|-|TRBJ2-1
TGTGCCAGCAGCTCGAATCCTAGCGGATACAATGAGCAGTTCTTC
CASSSNPSGYNEQFF
>TRBD1|TRBV19|few|TRBJ2-3
TGTGCCAGTAAACAACAGGGGAGCACAGATACGCAGTATTTT
CASKQQGSTDTQYF
>TRBD1|TRBV6-5|-|TRBJ1-2
TGTGCCAGCAGTTACTCACCGAGGACAGGCTATGGCTACACCTTC
CASSYSPRTGYGYTF
>-|TRBV9|-|TRBJ2-5
TGTGCCAGCAGCAGGGAGTGGCGGGCCCAAGAGACCCAGTACTTC
CASSREWRAQETQYF
>-|TRBV5-4|-|TRBJ2-7
TGTGCCAGCAGCTTTGGCCGGGGGTCCTACGAGCAGTACTTC
CASSFGRGSYEQYF
>TRBD1|TRBV5-8|-|TRBJ2-1
TGTGCCAGCATAATTGGGACAGGGTCCTACAATGAGCAGTTCTTC
CASIIGTGSYNEQFF
>TRBD1|TRBV5-1|-|TRBJ1-6
TGCGCCAGCAGCTCCGGGACAGCATATAATTCACCCCTCCACTTT
CASSSGTAYNSPLHF
>TRBD2|TRBV11-3|-|TRBJ2-1
TGTGCCAGCAGCCCTCGCCATGCGGGGGGTGAGCAGTTCTTC
CASSPRHAGGEQFF
>-|TRBV5-1|-|TRBJ1-1
TGCGCCAGCAGCTTAACAGACCCGAACACTGAAGCTTTCTTT
CASSLTDPNTEAFF
>-|TRBV6-5|once|TRBJ2-2
TGTGCCAGCACCTTCAGGGTTACCGGGGAGCTGTTTTTT
CASTFRVTGELFF
>TRBD1|TRBV4-2|-|TRBJ1-3
TGTGCCAGCAGCCAATCCTCAGGGACAGTTTCTGGAAACACCATATATTTT
CASSQSSGTVSGNTIYF
>TRBD1|TRBV19|-|TRBJ1-1
TGTGCCAGTAGTATGGCGACAGGGAACATGAACACTGAAGCTTTCTTT
CASSMATGNMNTEAFF
>TRBD1|TRBV6-6|-|TRBJ1-2
TGTGCCAGCAGGAGGTTCGGGACAGGGGACTATGGCTACACCTTC
CASRRFGTGDYGYTF
>TRBD2|TRBV2|-|TRBJ2-7
TGTGCCAGCATTCTTCGTGGGACTAGCGGGTTCTACGAGCAGTACTTC
CASILRGTSGFYEQYF
>TRBD2|TRBV6-2/TRBV6-3|-|TRBJ2-7
TGTGCCAGCAGTTACTCGATTTCAGCGGGGGGGAACTACGAGCAGTACTTC
CASSYSISAGGNYEQYF
>TRBD2|TRBV5-1|-|TRBJ2-7
TGCGCCAGCAGCTTATTAGCGGGGGGTTCAGCCTACGAGCAGTACTTC
CASSLLAGGSAYEQYF
>TRBD1|TRBV2|few|TRBJ1-1
TGTGCCAGCAGTCGACAGGGCCATCTGGTAGCTTTCTTT
CASSRQGHLVAFF
>-|TRBV2|-|TRBJ2-7
TGTGCCAGCAGTGTTGGGCAGGGCATCGACGAGCAGTACTTC
CASSVGQGIDEQYF
>-|TRBV3-1/TRBV3-2|few|TRBJ1-6
TGTGCCAGCAGCCAAGGACAGAGTAATTCACCCCTCCACTTT
CASSQGQSNSPLHF
>TRBD1|TRBV28|-|TRBJ1-6
TGTGCCAGCAGTCTACCGGGACAGTATAATTCACCCCTCCACTTT
CASSLPGQYNSPLHF
>-|TRBV19|few|TRBJ2-1
TGTGCCAGTAGTATAGGGTGGGCTAGCACCTACTCCTACAATGAGCAGTTCTTC
CASSIGWASTYSYNEQFF
>TRBD1|TRBV5-8|-|TRBJ1-2
TGTGCCAGCAGCTTACGGACAGGGGAGAACTATGGCTACACCTTC
CASSLRTGENYGYTF
>TRBD2|TRBV11-3|-|TRBJ2-1
TGTGCCAGCAGCTTTCCCGGGACTAGGCAGTTCTTC
CASSFPGTRQFF
>TRBD1|TRBV2|-|TRBJ1-4
TGTGCCAGCACAGGAGGGCGGACAGGACTTAATGAAAAACTGTTTTTT
CASTGGRTGLNEKLFF
>TRBD1|TRBV9|-|TRBJ1-1
TGTGCCAGCAGCGTAGCGACAGGGGGCCGCACTGAAGCTTTCTTT
CASSVATGGRTEAFF
>TRBD1|TRBV18|-|TRBJ1-1
TGTGCCAGCTCTGGGAACCGGGACAGAAACACTGAAGCTTTCTTT
CASSGNRDRNTEAFF
>-|TRBV5-1|-|TRBJ2-3
TGCGCCAGTGGACTTAGCACAGATACGCAGTATTTT
CASGLSTDTQYF